These 30 T cell receptor beta chains came from one sample sequenced in a study of T cells in women clearing cervical HPV infection. Repertoires were generated with immunoSEQ multiplex PCR, while TCRdb's copy carries only in-frame clones and drops some. Reported are about 19,000 clones; the ten largest clones contain 15% to 20%. The sequencing sample was made of blood buffy coat. The receptors were sampled from a woman between 18 and 70 years old with a cervical HPV16 infection that either progressed to CIN3+ or cleared (not recorded which).

As regards this clone: Relative to the germline gene, one junction end is altered; a read error may explain this. The read stops 3 residues short of the end of the CDR3; the missing end is completed from the germline J gene. In the same sample, other DNA sequences code for this CDR3. The gene calls are TRBV6-1 and TRBJ1-3; 8 positions agree with TRBD1. The V gene's germline CDR1 is MNHNS and CDR2 SASEGT. CDR3 size: 15 residues. The chain's CDR3 is CASSDRGRGRNTIYF. CDR3 DNA, as far as it was read: TGTGCCAGCAGTGACAGGGGGCGGGGGAGAAACACG.

As to this clone: The read comes to an end 3 residues before the CDR3 does, leaving the germline J gene to fill in the end. This chain uses TRBV30 with TRBJ2-1, with a weak D call TRBD2 (5 bases). CDR1 and CDR2 (germline): GTSNPN, SVGIG (reference sequence). Deletions cut 3 bases from V and 8 bases from J, with 14 bases between. CDR3 length: 13 residues. The CDR3 loop reads CAWSGWAGDEQFF. The part of the CDR3 DNA that was read is TGTGCCTGGAGCGGATGGGCGGGCGATGAG.

A note on this clone: The CDR3 goes on 3 residues after the read ends, and that part is filled in from the germline J gene. The rearrangement joins TRBV6-2 or TRBV6-3 to TRBJ1-2; 9 bases are a match to TRBD1. The V gene's germline CDR1 is MNHEY and CDR2 SVGEGT. The CDR3 runs 15 residues. Here the CDR3 reads CASSYPAGQGQGYTF. The DNA read from the CDR3 is TGTGCCAGCAGTTACCCTGCGGGACAGGGACAAGGC.

Concerning this clone: The read terminates 3 residues ahead of where the CDR3 ends, so the germline J gene completes it. The V and J genes are TRBV20-1 and TRBJ2-2, with TRBD1 matching 8 bases. The ends lost 5 bases at V and 5 bases at J; junction bases unmatched: 10. Germline V gene lookup returns CDR1 DFQATT and CDR2 SNEGSKA (reference sequence). The CDR3 loop spans 15 amino acids. The part of the CDR3 DNA that was read is TGCAGTGCTTTATCGGACAGGGTAGGGACCGGGGAG. This gives the protein CSALSDRVGTGE. The entire CDR3 protein reads CSALSDRVGTGELFF.

With regard to this clone: The CDR3 end falls 3 residues outside the read, so it is completed with the germline J gene. The chain recombines TRBV10-3 with TRBJ2-2; 9 bases are shared with TRBD1. The V gene's germline CDR1 is ENHRY and CDR2 SYGVKD. The CDR3 length is 15 residues. Partial CDR3 DNA: TGTGCCATCAGTGAGTTAGGACAGGGGAATTCACCG. Protein product: CAISELGQGNSP. The full CDR3 reads CAISELGQGNSPLFF.

Comment on this clone: The CDR3 is cut off 3 residues early in the read; its end comes from the germline J gene. The chain couples TRBV19 to TRBJ2-4; D remains ambiguous. CDR3 length equals 15 residues. Germline assignment: CDR1 LNHDA and CDR2 SQIVND (reference sequence). Trimming took off 7 bases at V and 0 bases at J, with 13 bases between the two ends. The part of the CDR3 DNA that was read is TGTGCCAGTAAGGTTACGGCGGCAGCCAAAAACATT. Its protein is CASKVTAAAKNI. The complete CDR3 sequence is CASKVTAAAKNIQYF.

As concerns this clone: From the germline J gene comes the end of the CDR3, since the read stops 3 residues before it. The V and J genes are TRBV19 and TRBJ1-2, with 12 bases identical to TRBD1. The V gene's germline CDR1 is LNHDA and CDR2 SQIVND (reference sequence). This CDR3 has 16 amino acids. The sequenced part of the CDR3 DNA is TGTGCCAGTAGTATTGCCGGGACAGGGGGCTACAATGAC. This gives the protein CASSIAGTGGYND. The CDR3, in full, reads CASSIAGTGGYNDYTF.

On this clone itself: The read gets to within 3 residues of the CDR3 end, and the germline J gene fills in the rest. The rearrangement joins TRBV2 to TRBJ2-5; 8 bases align to TRBD2. The germline V gene has CDR1 SNHLY and CDR2 FYNNEI. Unmatched junction bases numbered 7, after V lost 0 bases and J lost 4 bases. The CDR3 is 16 amino acids. The chain's CDR3 is CASSEALAGGIETQYF. The part of the CDR3 DNA that was read is TGTGCCAGCAGTGAAGCGCTTGCGGGGGGAATAGAGACC. Looking up the rest from reference TRBV2 and TRBJ2-5 gives the full variable domain: EPEVTQTPSHQVTQMGQEVILRCVPISNHLYFYWYRQILGQKVEFLVSFYNNEISEKSEIFDDQFSVERPDGSNFTLKIRSTKLEDSAMYFCASSEALAGGIETQYFGPGTRLLVL.

Concerning this clone itself: The sequence runs out 3 residues before the end of the CDR3; the remainder is reconstructed from the germline J gene. The gene calls are TRBV7-3 and TRBJ1-2; D might be TRBD1 (5 bases). Germline CDR1 reads SGHTA; CDR2 reads FQGTGA. The CDR3 consists of 13 residues. Incomplete CDR3 DNA: TGTGCCAGCAGCAACCAGGGTTCCTACGAC. This sequence encodes CASSNQGSYD. The full CDR3 protein reads CASSNQGSYDYTF.

As to this clone: The observed sequence ends 3 residues before the CDR3 terminus, with the missing tail filled in from the germline J gene. The chain employs TRBV19 and TRBJ2-5; TRBD1 agrees at 9 bases. After removal of 6 bases from V and 2 bases from J, the junction contained 4 bases not matched to a gene. This CDR3 spans 14 amino acids. Looked up from germline, CDR1 is LNHDA and CDR2 is SQIVND (reference sequence). CDR3 sequence reads: CASRQGARQETQYF. The CDR3 DNA, read in part, is TGTGCCAGTAGACAGGGGGCGAGGCAAGAGACC.

Concerning this clone itself: The read comes to an end 3 residues before the CDR3 does, leaving the germline J gene to fill in the end. The V call is TRBV20-1, the J call TRBJ2-1; 8 positions agree with TRBD1. V trimming: 6 bases; J trimming: 8 bases; junction bases outside the gene matches: 15. The CDR3 is 15 amino acids. Germline V gene sequence: CDR1 DFQATT, CDR2 SNEGSKA (reference sequence). This CDR3 reads CSAPRGPVSRDEQFF. Incomplete CDR3 DNA: TGCAGTGCGCCCAGGGGGCCGGTTTCGCGGGATGAG.

Note on this clone: The read halts 3 residues ahead of the CDR3 end, with the missing end drawn from the germline J gene. The chain employs TRBV19 and TRBJ2-7, with D perhaps matching TRBD2 (6 bases). The CDR3 runs 20 residues. V was shortened by 1 base and J by 0 bases, with 25 bases between the two germline ends. Germline loops: CDR1 LNHDA, CDR2 SQIVND (reference sequence). The CDR3 region is CASSIVLMEEGLPLSYEQYF. Incomplete CDR3 DNA: TGTGCCAGTAGTATAGTTCTAATGGAAGAGGGACTCCCCCTCTCCTACGAG.

Comments on this clone: The read finishes 3 residues shy of the CDR3 end, and the germline J gene is used to complete it. The chain carries TRBV20-1 and TRBJ1-6; 7 bases are shared with TRBD1. The CDR3 spans 16 residues. The V gene end was trimmed by 5 bases and the J gene end by 7 bases; junction bases not matched to a gene: 14. The germline V gene encodes CDR1 DFQATT and CDR2 SNEGSKA (reference sequence). The CDR3 bases that were read are TGCAGTGCTTCTCTCTTAGGGGGCGGAGAGAATTCACCC. Translation gives CSASLLGGGENSP. The full CDR3 protein reads CSASLLGGGENSPLHF.

For this clone: The CDR3 end lies 3 residues beyond the end of the read and is filled in from the germline J gene. This chain joins TRBV7-6 and TRBJ1-2, with a tentative D call TRBD1 (5 bases). CDR3 length equals 15 residues. The germline V gene has CDR1 SGHVS and CDR2 FNYEAQ. Trimming removed 5 bases from V and 0 bases from J, with 13 bases in between. This CDR3 is CASSTRDPSNYGYTF. The sequenced CDR3 bases are TGTGCCAGCAGCACCAGGGATCCCTCTAACTATGGC.

Turning to this clone: The read gets to within 3 residues of the CDR3 end, and the germline J gene fills in the rest. The V and J genes are TRBV19 and TRBJ2-3; tentatively, D is TRBD1 (6 bases). Germline assignment: CDR1 LNHDA and CDR2 SQIVND (reference sequence). The CDR3 has 13 amino acids. The CDR3 loop is CASSSQGWETQYF. CDR3 bases read: TGTGCCAGTAGTTCACAGGGTTGGGAGACG. The whole variable domain, remainder taken from reference TRBV19 and TRBJ2-3, is DGGITQSPKYLFRKEGQNVTLSCEQNLNHDAMYWYRQDPGQGLRLIYYSQIVNDFQKGDIAEGYSVSREKKESFPLTVTSAQKNPTAFYLCASSSQGWETQYFGPGTRLTVL.

A remark on this clone: The read comes to an end 3 residues before the CDR3 does, leaving the germline J gene to fill in the end. Other DNA sequences in this specimen translate into the identical CDR3. The chain is built from TRBV5-1 and TRBJ1-3; TRBD1 matches 8 bases. The CDR3 has 15 amino acids. Germline V lookup: CDR1 SGHRS, CDR2 YFSETQ. V was clipped by 0 bases and J by 3 bases; unmatched bases: 2. The CDR3 reads CASSLEDRVGNTIYF. The sequenced CDR3 bases are TGCGCCAGCAGCTTGGAGGACAGGGTTGGAAACACC.

Comment on this clone: The sequenced fragment ends 3 residues before the CDR3 boundary, so the rest is inferred from the germline J gene. The genes are TRBV30 and TRBJ2-7, with D tentatively TRBD2 (6 bases). Germline V gene lookup returns CDR1 GTSNPN and CDR2 SVGIG (reference sequence). V was trimmed by 0 bases and J by 3 bases, leaving 9 bases between them. The CDR3 length is 13 residues. CDR3 bases read: TGTGCCTGGAGTGTACTGGGGGGCTACGAG. Amino acid sequence: CAWSVLGGYE. The whole CDR3 reads CAWSVLGGYEQYF.

As for this clone: The CDR3 goes on 3 residues after the read ends, and that part is filled in from the germline J gene. J is TRBJ1-2 and V is TRBV18; TRBD1 aligns across 7 bases. CDR3 size: 14 residues. Germline loops: CDR1 KGHSH, CDR2 LQKENI. CDR3 amino acids: CASSRDSSYNDYTF. Incomplete CDR3 DNA: TGTGCCAGCTCAAGGGACAGCTCCTACAATGAC. Looking up the rest from reference TRBV18 and TRBJ1-2 gives the full variable domain: NAGVMQNPRHLVRRRGQEARLRCSPMKGHSHVYWYRQLPEEGLKFMVYLQKENIIDESGMPKERFSAEFPKEGPSILRIQQVVRGDSAAYFCASSRDSSYNDYTFGSGTRLTVV.

As regards this clone: The read gets to within 3 residues of the CDR3 end, and the germline J gene fills in the rest. The chain uses TRBV20-1 and TRBJ1-2, with a possible D match to TRBD1 (5 bases). This CDR3 is 13 amino acids long. CDR1 is DFQATT and CDR2 is SNEGSKA in the germline V gene (reference sequence). V was pared by 3 bases and J by 2 bases, with 10 bases between. CDR3 DNA (partial): TGCAGTGCTAGCGGCCCAGGGAACTATGGC. It codes for CSASGPGNYG. The whole CDR3 sequence is CSASGPGNYGYTF.

Details on this clone: The sequence runs out 3 residues before the end of the CDR3; the remainder is reconstructed from the germline J gene. The rearrangement joins TRBV5-4 to TRBJ2-1; TRBD1 aligns across 9 bases. The germline V gene encodes CDR1 SGHNT and CDR2 YYREEE (reference sequence). J lost 7 bases, V lost 2 bases, and 4 bases had no gene match. This CDR3 has 14 residues. The CDR3 DNA, read in part, is TGTGCCAGCAGCTTCGAGACAGGGGGTAATGAG. Translating gives CASSFETGGNE. The whole CDR3 region reads CASSFETGGNEQFF. Using reference TRBV5-4 and TRBJ2-1 for the parts outside the CDR3, the full variable domain is ETGVTQSPTHLIKTRGQQVTLRCSSQSGHNTVSWYQQALGQGPQFIFQYYREEENGRGNFPPRFSGLQFPNYSSELNVNALELDDSALYLCASSFETGGNEQFFGPGTRLTVL.

Concerning this clone itself: The read stops 3 residues short of the end of the CDR3; the missing end is completed from the germline J gene. The chain recombines TRBV7-2 with TRBJ2-5, with D maybe TRBD2 (5 bases). The CDR3 is 10 amino acids. CDR1 and CDR2 (germline): SGHTA, FQGNSA. V lost 9 bases and J lost 5, with 7 bases in between. The CDR3 sequence is CASGGETQYF. The sequenced CDR3 bases are TGTGCCAGTGGCGGGGAGACC.

As to this clone: The read ends 3 residues before the CDR3 terminus; that terminus is restored from the germline J gene. V usage is TRBV7-9 and J usage is TRBJ1-2; D is perhaps TRBD1 (5 bases). The germline V and J ends were trimmed by 4 bases and 2 bases, with 11 bases remaining between them. This CDR3 is built from 14 residues. The germline V gene has CDR1 SEHNR and CDR2 FQNEAQ (reference sequence). CDR3 in amino acids: CASSSATGNYGYTF. The covered CDR3 bases are TGTGCCAGCAGCTCGGCAACAGGCAACTATGGC.

To note about this clone: The read terminates 3 residues before the CDR3 end, so the remaining end is supplied by the germline J gene. The chain joins TRBV7-9 to TRBJ2-4; 9 bases line up with TRBD1. The CDR3 extends over 14 amino acids. Germline V lookup: CDR1 SEHNR, CDR2 FQNEAQ (reference sequence). The CDR3 spells CASSLGQGNYGQYF. The sequenced CDR3 bases are TGTGCCAGCAGCTTGGGACAGGGAAACTATGGT.

As for this clone: Coverage ceases 3 residues before the CDR3 finishes, and the germline J gene fills in the end. This rearrangement joins TRBV6-2 or TRBV6-3 to TRBJ2-7; TRBD2 matches at 10 bases. The CDR3 runs 17 residues. Germline CDR1 and CDR2: MNHEY and SVGEGT. V gave up 7 bases and J gave up 0 bases; unmatched junction bases: 12. CDR3 DNA, as far as it was read: TGTGCCAGCAACAACGGAGGGCTAGCGGGGGACTCCTACGAG. Its protein product is CASNNGGLAGDSYE. From start to end, the CDR3 is CASNNGGLAGDSYEQYF.

Comments on this clone: The read stops 3 residues short of the end of the CDR3; the missing end is completed from the germline J gene. This rearrangement joins TRBV5-1 to TRBJ2-7; TRBD1 is a possible D gene (5 bases). CDR1 SGHRS and CDR2 YFSETQ come from the germline V gene. The V end was cut by 0 bases, the J end by 4 bases, with 20 bases between. The CDR3 runs 17 residues. CDR3 sequence reads: CASSLAVLSRQGYEQYF. The covered CDR3 bases are TGCGCCAGCAGCTTGGCCGTTTTATCCCGCCAGGGTTACGAG.

On this clone: The observed sequence ends 3 residues before the CDR3 terminus, with the missing tail filled in from the germline J gene. V and J are TRBV18 and TRBJ2-5, with D perhaps matching TRBD2 (7 bases). CDR1 KGHSH and CDR2 LQKENI come from the germline V gene. This CDR3 spans 16 amino acids. V dropped 1 base and J dropped 2 bases, with 14 bases sitting between them. CDR3 DNA (partial): TGTGCCAGCTCACCACAATCGCGGGGGCTACAAGAGACC. It encodes CASSPQSRGLQET. The full-length CDR3 reads as CASSPQSRGLQETQYF.

As concerns this clone: The sequence runs out 3 residues before the end of the CDR3; the remainder is reconstructed from the germline J gene. V usage is TRBV28 and J usage is TRBJ1-2, with D possibly being TRBD1 (6 bases). The CDR3 sequence is 15 residues long. CDR1 is MDHEN and CDR2 is SYDVKM in the germline V gene. Between the trimmed V and J ends, which lost 5 bases and 4 bases, there was a span of 17 bases. Incomplete CDR3 DNA: TGTGCCAGCAGTATCGTCACGACAGGCATCTATGGC. The encoded protein is CASSIVTTGIYG. In full, the CDR3 is CASSIVTTGIYGYTF.

A word on this clone: The sequenced fragment ends 3 residues before the CDR3 boundary, so the rest is inferred from the germline J gene. The rearrangement joins TRBV19 to TRBJ2-2; 7 nucleotides match TRBD1. CDR1 is LNHDA, CDR2 SQIVND, per germline (reference sequence). The CDR3 loop spans 18 amino acids. The chain's CDR3 is CASSMWTGRGSGANVLFF. CDR3 bases read: TGTGCCAGTAGTATGTGGACAGGTAGAGGCTCTGGGGCCAACGTG.

For this clone: The CDR3 goes on 3 residues after the read ends, and that part is filled in from the germline J gene. V and J are TRBV12-3 or TRBV12-4 and TRBJ2-1; weak D call: TRBD1 (5 bases). The length of the CDR3 is 14 residues. V was clipped by 5 bases and J by 6 bases, with 14 bases between them. The CDR3: CASSDIQVGNEQFF. The sequenced part of the CDR3 DNA is TGTGCCAGCAGTGATATACAGGTCGGCAATGAG.

A remark on this clone: From the germline J gene comes the end of the CDR3, since the read stops 3 residues before it. The chain combines TRBV19 with TRBJ2-5; 13 nucleotides agree with TRBD2. Germline CDR1 reads LNHDA; CDR2 reads SQIVND (reference sequence). The CDR3 is made up of 16 amino acids. The ends lost 5 bases at V and 2 bases at J; junction bases unmatched: 5. The covered CDR3 bases are TGTGCCAGTAGTCCTCGACTAGCGGGGGGACAAGAGACC. As protein: CASSPRLAGGQET. The full CDR3 sequence reads CASSPRLAGGQETQYF. The full variable domain, its missing parts supplied by reference TRBV19 and TRBJ2-5, is DGGITQSPKYLFRKEGQNVTLSCEQNLNHDAMYWYRQDPGQGLRLIYYSQIVNDFQKGDIAEGYSVSREKKESFPLTVTSAQKNPTAFYLCASSPRLAGGQETQYFGPGTRLLVL.